This TCR beta chain emerged from a study of T cells in Graves' hyperthyroidism and ophthalmopathy. For the study at large: Peripheral blood collection took place at initial diagnosis, before any treatment. Study-wide results and limits: Through a model of 13 V-J features, ophthalmopathy was separated from stable hyperthyroidism.

It was RNA transcripts that yielded the amplified TCR beta CDR3 regions. The primer set for the first-round RT-PCR of the TCR CDR3 was HTBI. TCRdb called the multiplex PCR reads again in MiXCR, with one record for every CDR3 protein. The sample yields over 500,000 distinct CDR3 sequences, 12% to 15% seen once. Germline assignment: CDR1 GTSNPN and CDR2 SVGIG (reference sequence). The length of the CDR3 is 11 residues. Trimming stripped 0 bases from V and 6 bases from J, with 4 bases between. This clonotype was found many times. Antigen specificity is unknown. The rearrangement links TRBV30 to TRBJ2-3; D ambiguous. The sequence came from a woman aged 40 to 55 with Graves' hyperthyroidism. Input material: blood. CDR3 in amino acids: CAWSVGDTQYF. The CDR3 DNA reads TGTGCCTGGAGTGTCGGGGATACGCAGTATTTT. Full variable domain (outside the CDR3, taken from reference TRBV30 and TRBJ2-3): SQTIHQWPATLVQPVGSPLSLECTVEGTSNPNLYWYRQAAGRGLQLLFYSVGIGQISSEVPQNLSASRPQDRQFILSSKKLLLSDSGFYLCAWSVGDTQYFGPGTRLTVL.